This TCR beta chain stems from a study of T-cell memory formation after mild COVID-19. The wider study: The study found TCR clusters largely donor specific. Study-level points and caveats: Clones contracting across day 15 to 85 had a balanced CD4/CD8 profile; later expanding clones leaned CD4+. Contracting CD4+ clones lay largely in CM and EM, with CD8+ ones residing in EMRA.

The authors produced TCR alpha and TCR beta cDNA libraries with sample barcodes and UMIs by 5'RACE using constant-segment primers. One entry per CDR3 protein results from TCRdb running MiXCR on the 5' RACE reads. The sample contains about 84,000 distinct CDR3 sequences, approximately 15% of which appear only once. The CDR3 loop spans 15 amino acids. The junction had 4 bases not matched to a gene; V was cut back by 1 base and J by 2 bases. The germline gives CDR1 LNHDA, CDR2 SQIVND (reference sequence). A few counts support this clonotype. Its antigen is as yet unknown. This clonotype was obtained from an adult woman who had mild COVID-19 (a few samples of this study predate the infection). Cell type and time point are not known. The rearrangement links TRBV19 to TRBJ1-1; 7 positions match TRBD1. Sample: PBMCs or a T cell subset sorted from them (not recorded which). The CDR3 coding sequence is TGTGCCAGTAGTATAGCCGGGACAGCCAACACTGAAGCTTTCTTT. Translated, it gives CASSIAGTANTEAFF.